These 25 T cell receptor beta chains originate from one sample sequenced in a study of memory CD8 T cells in hepatitis C reinfection. Time point of the sample: late/post reinfection, 12 to 24 weeks after detection. TCR sequencing was done directly ex vivo on sorted cells, without expansion in vitro. This table comes from immunoSEQ multiplex PCR, and its TCRdb copy is limited to in-frame clones, with some not included. The sample consists of around 5,000 clones, 87% of them appearing once. Sequencing input: naive CD8+ T cells sorted from blood. The receptor set was obtained from a man between 45 and 60 years old with hepatitis C virus infection.

The J gene is TRBJ2-1, the V gene TRBV5-4; D might be TRBD1 (5 bases). CDR1 is SGHNT, CDR2 YYREEE, per germline (reference sequence). V was trimmed by 2 bases and J by 4 bases, leaving 7 bases between them. CDR3 length: 13 residues. The chain's CDR3 is CASSFDSYNEQFF. The CDR3 DNA sequence: TGTGCCAGCAGCTTTGACAGTTACAATGAGCAGTTCTTC.

J is TRBJ2-3 and V is TRBV6-4; 8 bases are shared with TRBD2. Germline V gene sequence: CDR1 MRHNA, CDR2 SNTAGT. CDR3 length: 16 residues. The V segment lost 6 bases and the J segment 4 bases; nucleotides outside the gene matches: 12. CDR3 residues: CASSETSARGSDTQYF. In DNA, the CDR3 is TGTGCCAGCAGCGAGACTAGCGCCAGGGGTTCAGATACGCAGTATTTT.

This chain uses TRBV27 with TRBJ2-1; 14 bases align to TRBD2. Germline trimming cut 5 bases from V and 8 bases from J; bases unmatched to any gene: 5. The CDR3 is 15 residues long. CDR1 MNHEY and CDR2 SMNVEV come from the germline V gene (reference sequence). CDR3 bases: TGTGCCAGCAGTCCGGGACTAGCGGGAGACGATGAGCAGTTCTTC. It translates to CASSPGLAGDDEQFF.

This sequence joins TRBV5-8 and TRBJ2-5; 12 nucleotides align to TRBD2. V lost 0 bases, J lost 1 base, and 7 bases stayed unmatched. This CDR3 contains 18 residues. The germline V gene encodes CDR1 SGHTS and CDR2 YDEGEE. CDR3 region: CASSLGTSGTVGQETQYF. In DNA, the CDR3 is TGTGCCAGCAGCTTGGGGACTAGCGGGACAGTGGGCCAAGAGACCCAGTACTTC.

The V call is TRBV27, the J call TRBJ2-1, with 9 bases matching TRBD1. V gave up 0 bases and J gave up 7 bases; unmatched junction bases: 4. CDR1 is MNHEY and CDR2 is SMNVEV in the germline V gene (reference sequence). The length of the CDR3 is 15 residues. CDR3 residues: CASSLSGTGKNEQFF. DNA of the CDR3: TGTGCCAGCAGTTTATCCGGGACAGGGAAGAATGAGCAGTTCTTC.

This chain connects TRBV7-9 to TRBJ1-1, with D perhaps TRBD1 (6 bases). The CDR3 is 12 residues long. The germline gives CDR1 SEHNR, CDR2 FQNEAQ (reference sequence). Between the trimmed V and J ends, which lost 5 bases and 6 bases, there was a span of 10 bases. The CDR3 region has the DNA TGTGCCAGCAGCCAGGGGTGGGCTGAAGCTTTCTTT. Translation gives CASSQGWAEAFF.

In DNA, the CDR3 is TGTGCCAGTAGTACCCTGGGCGCCTACGAGCAGTACTTC. Protein sequence: CASSTLGAYEQYF. This rearrangement joins TRBV19 to TRBJ2-7; D ambiguous. CDR1 and CDR2 from the germline V gene are LNHDA and SQIVND (reference sequence). The CDR3 is 13 amino acids. V lost 4 bases and J 2 bases, leaving 9 bases between the germline ends.

This chain uses TRBV14 with TRBJ2-7; D uncertain. Deletions cut 3 bases from V and 0 bases from J, with 6 bases between. CDR3 length equals 13 residues. Germline V gives CDR1 SGHDN, CDR2 FVKESK. CDR3 protein: CASSQASSYEQYF. CDR3 sequence (DNA): TGTGCCAGCAGCCAGGCCAGCTCCTACGAGCAGTACTTC.

The chain joins TRBV4-1 to TRBJ2-5; no clear D gene. CDR1 and CDR2 from the germline V gene are MGHRA and YSYEKL. The ends were cut back, 0 bases at V and 2 bases at J, with 7 bases in the middle. The CDR3 runs 14 residues. The CDR3 nucleotides read TGCGCCAGCAGCCAAGACACTCATCAAGAGACCCAGTACTTC. The encoded protein is CASSQDTHQETQYF.

V gene TRBV11-3 combines with J gene TRBJ1-1, with 7 bases matching TRBD1. Germline CDR1 reads SGHNT; CDR2 reads YENEEA. The CDR3 is 15 residues long. Trimming removed 1 base from V and 3 bases from J; junction bases left unmatched: 5. The DNA of the CDR3 is TGTGCCAGCAGCTTAGCCCTAGACAGGGACACTGAAGCTTTCTTT. As protein: CASSLALDRDTEAFF.

A remark on this clone: The same CDR3 arises from other DNA sequences in this sample as well. The gene calls are TRBV28 and TRBJ2-1; TRBD1 agrees at 7 bases. The germline CDR1 and CDR2 sequences are MDHEN and SYDVKM. The CDR3 is 13 residues long. V shed 3 bases, J shed 7 bases, and the junction held 3 bases outside the gene matches. CDR3 loop: CASSFDRDNEQFF. For the CDR3, the DNA is TGTGCCAGCAGTTTCGACAGGGATAATGAGCAGTTCTTC. Looking up the rest from reference TRBV28 and TRBJ2-1 gives the full variable domain: DVKVTQSSRYLVKRTGEKVFLECVQDMDHENMFWYRQDPGLGLRLIYFSYDVKMKEKGDIPEGYSVSREKKERFSLILESASTNQTSMYLCASSFDRDNEQFFGPGTRLTVL.

V and J are TRBV30 and TRBJ1-2, with D perhaps matching TRBD1 (5 bases). The CDR3 runs 13 residues. Germline assignment: CDR1 GTSNPN and CDR2 SVGIG (reference sequence). V was cut by 5 bases and J by 0 bases, with 10 bases left in between. The DNA for the CDR3 is TGTGCCTGGGGGTGGGGGGCTAACTATGGCTACACCTTC. Translating it yields CAWGWGANYGYTF. The entire variable domain, with the rest obtained from reference TRBV30 and TRBJ1-2, is as follows: SQTIHQWPATLVQPVGSPLSLECTVEGTSNPNLYWYRQAAGRGLQLLFYSVGIGQISSEVPQNLSASRPQDRQFILSSKKLLLSDSGFYLCAWGWGANYGYTFGSGTRLTVV.

The gene calls are TRBV13 and TRBJ2-3; D is possibly TRBD2 (6 bases). The germline V gene encodes CDR1 PRHDT and CDR2 FYEKMQ (reference sequence). Trimming removed 5 bases at V and 4 bases at J, with 22 bases between. This CDR3 region has 17 residues. The CDR3 DNA reads TGTGCCAGCAGCGGAGCCGGGACTTCCACTCCCCCAGATACGCAGTATTTT. Translation: CASSGAGTSTPPDTQYF.

V and J are TRBV29-1 and TRBJ2-2; D is unclear. This CDR3 is built from 14 residues. The V and J ends lost 4 bases and 2 bases respectively, with 11 bases between them. Germline V gene sequence: CDR1 SQVTM, CDR2 ANQGSEA. This CDR3 reads CSVAGTDNTGELFF. The CDR3 coding sequence is TGCAGCGTTGCAGGTACAGATAACACCGGGGAGCTGTTTTTT.

The CDR3 region has the DNA TGCGCCAGCAGCCCCGGTGCCTCTCGTGGGAACACTGAAGCTTTCTTT. It codes for CASSPGASRGNTEAFF. The rearrangement links TRBV4-1 to TRBJ1-1; D remains ambiguous. The CDR3 sequence is 16 residues long. Germline lookup yields CDR1 MGHRA and CDR2 YSYEKL. V shed 4 bases and J shed 1 base, with 16 bases lying between them.

The chain couples TRBV7-9 to TRBJ2-7; TRBD2 matches at 7 bases. CDR3 length equals 15 residues. The germline V gene has CDR1 SEHNR and CDR2 FQNEAQ (reference sequence). With 5 bases clipped from V and 5 bases from J, the junction kept 12 bases outside the gene matches. The CDR3 loop reads CASSPPARAGNEQYF. CDR3 bases: TGTGCCAGCAGCCCCCCTGCCCGAGCGGGGAACGAGCAGTACTTC.

The chain has TRBV27 and TRBJ2-1; 8 bases match TRBD2. The V gene's germline CDR1 is MNHEY and CDR2 SMNVEV (reference sequence). There are 19 residues in the CDR3. After removal of 0 bases from V and 2 bases from J, the junction contained 12 bases not matched to a gene. The CDR3 here is CASSLSRTILAATYNEQFF. The CDR3 DNA follows: TGTGCCAGCAGTTTATCAAGAACCATACTAGCGGCCACCTACAATGAGCAGTTCTTC.

This clone was recorded once. V is TRBV6-1 and J is TRBJ1-1; D might be TRBD1 (5 bases). The CDR3 covers 14 residues. From germline, CDR1 is MNHNS and CDR2 SASEGT. V was cut by 1 base and J by 5 bases, with 11 bases left in between. CDR3 nucleotide sequence: TGTGCCAGCAGTGAAGTACGGGGGGGTACTGAAGCTTTCTTT. Encoded protein: CASSEVRGGTEAFF.

A few counts support this clone. V is TRBV27 and J is TRBJ2-7, with D perhaps matching TRBD2 (6 bases). The CDR3 spans 15 residues. Trimming removed 5 bases at V and 0 bases at J, with 14 bases between. Germline CDR1 MNHEY, CDR2 SMNVEV (reference sequence). The CDR3 region has the DNA TGTGCCAGCAGTGAAGAAGGGACTCGCTCCTACGAGCAGTACTTC. Encoded protein: CASSEEGTRSYEQYF.

The V gene is TRBV27, the J gene TRBJ2-7; 7 positions match TRBD2. V lost 2 bases to trimming and J lost 3 bases; unmatched junction nucleotides: 1. Germline CDR1 is MNHEY and CDR2 is SMNVEV (reference sequence). The CDR3 totals 13 residues. The CDR3: CASSLAGVYEQYF. In DNA form, the CDR3 reads TGTGCCAGCAGTTTAGCGGGAGTCTACGAGCAGTACTTC.

V is TRBV27 and J is TRBJ2-2; 7 nucleotides align to TRBD2. J was trimmed by 2 bases and V by 2 bases; bases with no gene match: 2. The germline V gene encodes CDR1 MNHEY and CDR2 SMNVEV (reference sequence). The CDR3 consists of 15 residues. CDR3 sequence reads: CASSLGTTNTGELFF. In nucleotides, the CDR3 is TGTGCCAGCAGTTTAGGGACTACCAACACCGGGGAGCTGTTTTTT.

The chain carries TRBV6-5 and TRBJ1-5, with a tentative D call TRBD1 (5 bases). This CDR3 is 13 amino acids long. Trimming cost V 7 bases and J 5 bases, with 12 bases left between them. The germline CDR1 and CDR2 sequences are MNHEY and SVGAGI. The DNA for the CDR3 is TGTGCCAGCACTCAGGGTCGGGATCAGCCCCAGCATTTT. This encodes CASTQGRDQPQHF.

This chain uses TRBV7-9 with TRBJ2-7; tentatively, D is TRBD1 (6 bases). The CDR3 contains 14 residues. Between the trimmed V and J ends, which lost 1 base and 6 bases, there was a span of 13 bases. Germline V lookup: CDR1 SEHNR, CDR2 FQNEAQ (reference sequence). The CDR3 DNA reads TGTGCCAGCAGCTTAGTGGGGGCCTCGGGCGAGCAGTACTTC. This encodes CASSLVGASGEQYF.

The chain recombines TRBV5-1 with TRBJ2-5; 10 bases match TRBD1. V was clipped by 4 bases and J by 2 bases; unmatched bases: 23. The CDR3 has 21 residues. CDR1 and CDR2 from the germline V gene are SGHRS and YFSETQ. The CDR3 spells CASSLVPGQGNPHQKQETQYF. DNA for the CDR3: TGCGCCAGCAGCCTTGTCCCGGGACAGGGGAACCCCCACCAAAAACAAGAGACCCAGTACTTC.

This chain links TRBV4-3 with TRBJ2-7, with 7 bases identical to TRBD1. Germline CDR1 is LGHNA and CDR2 is YSLEER. Trimming cost V 2 bases and J 0 bases; bases outside gene matches: 1. The CDR3 extends over 14 amino acids. The CDR3 sequence: CASSQWDSSYEQYF. Written as DNA, the CDR3 is TGCGCCAGCAGCCAATGGGACAGCTCCTACGAGCAGTACTTC.